The 11 T cell receptor beta chains presented below share a single source sample, sequenced in a study of regulatory T cells in long-lasting Graves disease listed by TCRdb under 2021. Per the publication, the time point label means: newly diagnosed GD, antithyroid drugs for less than 3 months. For both TCR sequencing and RNA sequencing, RNA was extracted from PBMCs using TRIzol. Library prep was done by multiplex PCR. The reads were generated on an Illumina HiSeq 4000. iRepertoire HTBI primers and Arm-PCR amplification of CDR3 regions were used to construct TCR beta libraries. TCRdb reran the public reads through fastp at Q25 and MiXCR, keeping productive beta chains. Every CDR3 protein is listed once, alongside the most common genes and DNA of its rows. The sample contains some 410,000 distinct CDR3 sequences, roughly 15% of them found a single time. The top ten hold around 10% of the sample. Another study also made use of these data, one on T cells in Graves' hyperthyroidism and ophthalmopathy.

This sample comprised peripheral blood mononuclear cells (PBMCs), obtained at new diagnosis, from a patient treated with antithyroid drugs. All receptors come from a woman aged 25 to 39 with Graves disease. Donor details come from another sample of the same person, matched by shared clones.

There are a few counts of this clonotype. The rearrangement links TRBV6-2 or TRBV6-3 to TRBJ1-2; 7 bases line up with TRBD1. Looked up from germline, CDR1 is MNHEY and CDR2 is SVGEGT. V lost 0 bases, J lost 7 bases, and 8 bases stayed unmatched. This CDR3 is built from 15 residues. DNA for the CDR3: TGTGCCAGCAGTTACTCGCTGACAGGGTTAGGTGGCTACACCTTC. Protein product: CASSYSLTGLGGYTF.

This clonotype was detected many times. The rearrangement joins TRBV27 to TRBJ2-5; 9 bases are shared with TRBD2. Looked up from germline, CDR1 is MNHEY and CDR2 is SMNVEV (reference sequence). This CDR3 contains 15 residues. V gave up 8 bases and J gave up 3 bases; unmatched junction bases: 10. The CDR3 here is CASGPAGGPKETQYF. In DNA form, the CDR3 reads TGTGCCAGCGGCCCAGCGGGAGGCCCAAAAGAGACCCAGTACTTC.

This clonotype was seen repeatedly, ten times or more. This chain links TRBV11-2 with TRBJ1-6; no reliable D call. Germline CDR1 reads SGHAT; CDR2 reads FQNNGV. This CDR3 is built from 12 residues. With 2 bases removed from V and 8 bases from J, the gap between germline ends came to 4 bases. The CDR3 DNA reads as TGTGCCAGCAGCTTATCTTATTCACCCCTCCACTTT. Translating it yields CASSLSYSPLHF.

The V call is TRBV29-1, the J call TRBJ1-1, with D perhaps matching TRBD1 (5 bases). Germline V CDR1 and CDR2: SQVTM, ANQGSEA. The CDR3 runs to 13 residues. V gave up 0 bases and J gave up 10 bases, with 15 bases separating them. The CDR3 loop is CSVEDLGVGVAFF. The CDR3 DNA follows: TGCAGCGTTGAAGATCTAGGGGTAGGCGTAGCTTTCTTT.

This clonotype showed up just a few times. V gene TRBV19 combines with J gene TRBJ2-4, with D unclear. The CDR3 is 16 residues long. Trimming cost V 6 bases and J 0 bases, with 15 bases left between them. The germline V gene encodes CDR1 LNHDA and CDR2 SQIVND (reference sequence). CDR3 DNA sequence: TGTGCCAGTAGGCCCACAGCTTTAGTAGCCAAAAACATTCAGTACTTC. Amino acid sequence: CASRPTALVAKNIQYF.

Many counts were recorded for this clonotype. The chain couples TRBV7-8 to TRBJ2-5, with 8 positions matching TRBD1. Germline trimming cut 5 bases from V and 3 bases from J; bases unmatched to any gene: 5. Germline lookup yields CDR1 SGHVS and CDR2 FQNEAQ. The CDR3 consists of 14 residues. The CDR3 nucleotides are TGTGCCAGCAGCCCCCCGGGACAGGAAGAGACCCAGTACTTC. This translates into CASSPPGQEETQYF.

This clonotype was observed many times. The gene calls are TRBV11-2 and TRBJ2-2, with D maybe TRBD1 (6 bases). In germline, CDR1 is SGHAT, CDR2 FQNNGV. V shed 2 bases and J shed 2 bases, with 9 bases lying between them. CDR3 size: 15 residues. The CDR3 loop is CASSLTGRNTGELFF. The CDR3 nucleotides are TGTGCCAGCAGCTTAACAGGGAGAAACACCGGGGAGCTGTTTTTT.

The chain has TRBV19 and TRBJ2-3, with 7 bases identical to TRBD2. Germline assignment: CDR1 LNHDA and CDR2 SQIVND (reference sequence). CDR3 length: 15 amino acids. V gave up 5 bases and J gave up 2 bases; unmatched junction bases: 7. CDR3 residues: CASSPSGKNTDTQYF. The CDR3 DNA reads TGTGCCAGTAGTCCCAGCGGGAAGAACACAGATACGCAGTATTTT.

This clonotype was detected ten times or more. The chain has TRBV12-3 or TRBV12-4 and TRBJ1-2, with D perhaps matching TRBD1 (6 bases). There are 14 residues in the CDR3. Deletions cut 7 bases from V and 4 bases from J, with 16 bases between. The CDR3 is CASTSFGGLYGYTF. The CDR3 DNA follows: TGTGCCAGCACCTCCTTCGGGGGCCTCTATGGCTACACCTTC.

CDR3: CASMRGPEQPQHF. In DNA form, the CDR3 reads TGTGCCAGCATGAGGGGGCCGGAACAGCCCCAGCATTTT. This chain uses TRBV6-1 with TRBJ1-5, with TRBD1 identical over 7 bases. The ends lost 7 bases at V and 7 bases at J; junction bases unmatched: 7. This CDR3 contains 13 residues. Per germline, CDR1 MNHNS and CDR2 SASEGT.

This sequence joins TRBV10-3 and TRBJ1-2; TRBD1 is a possible D gene (5 bases). V was pared by 3 bases and J by 1 base, with 12 bases between. The CDR3 covers 15 residues. The germline gives CDR1 ENHRY, CDR2 SYGVKD. DNA of the CDR3: TGTGCCATCAGTGATAAACGGGGACTTAACTATGGCTACACCTTC. Translation: CAISDKRGLNYGYTF.